These T cell receptor beta chains were read from a single sample in a study of cytomegalovirus exposure and HLA in healthy donors. The repertoire was sequenced with immunoSEQ multiplex PCR; TCRdb's copy has only in-frame clones and lacks some. The repertoire consists of around 200,000 clones, with roughly 84% occurring once and the leading ten covering 2.5% to 3.5%. Sequencing used PBMCs. These receptors were taken from a woman between 18 and 29 years old in good health and CMV-seropositive. Both conserved end residues are part of each CDR3. Each record gives: J gene, V gene, clone size, D gene, CDR3 protein, CDR3 DNA. D genes are given only for firm matches. Expanded clones are given a class, and other clones once, few, many or no size at all.

j_gene: TRBJ1-3
v_gene: TRBV5-4
abundance: NA
d_gene: NA
CDR3aa: CASSATGDGNTIYF
CDR3nt: TGTGCCAGCAGCGCAACAGGCGACGGAAACACCATATATTTT

j_gene: TRBJ2-2
v_gene: TRBV10-3
abundance: NA
d_gene: TRBD2
CDR3aa: CAIREHLAGALDGELFF
CDR3nt: TGTGCCATCAGAGAACACCTAGCGGGGGCCCTCGACGGGGAGCTGTTTTTT

j_gene: TRBJ2-7
v_gene: TRBV10-3
abundance: NA
d_gene: TRBD1
CDR3aa: CAIGPGQGQYEQYF
CDR3nt: TGTGCCATAGGACCGGGACAGGGGCAATACGAGCAGTACTTC

j_gene: TRBJ2-1
v_gene: TRBV19
abundance: NA
d_gene: TRBD2
CDR3aa: CASSIAGGSYNEQFF
CDR3nt: TGTGCCAGTAGTATAGCGGGGGGCTCCTACAATGAGCAGTTCTTC

j_gene: TRBJ1-6
v_gene: TRBV27
abundance: NA
d_gene: TRBD1
CDR3aa: CATTLGTGGISPLHF
CDR3nt: TGTGCCACAACCCTCGGGACAGGAGGCATCTCACCCCTCCACTTT

j_gene: TRBJ2-1
v_gene: TRBV11-2
abundance: NA
d_gene: TRBD1
CDR3aa: CASSFSPGTGYEQFF
CDR3nt: TGTGCCAGCAGCTTCAGTCCCGGGACAGGGTATGAGCAGTTCTTC

j_gene: TRBJ1-2
v_gene: TRBV5-1
abundance: once
d_gene: TRBD1
CDR3aa: CASSPGTVYGYTF
CDR3nt: TGCGCCAGCAGCCCTGGGACAGTTTATGGCTACACCTTC

j_gene: TRBJ1-1
v_gene: TRBV5-8
abundance: NA
d_gene: NA
CDR3aa: CASSKRDTHGAFF
CDR3nt: TGTGCCAGCAGCAAAAGGGACACCCATGGAGCTTTCTTT

j_gene: TRBJ2-1
v_gene: TRBV4-1
abundance: once
d_gene: TRBD2
CDR3aa: CASSQDETTLAGGSYNEQFF
CDR3nt: TGCGCCAGCAGCCAAGACGAAACGACCTTAGCGGGGGGGTCCTACAATGAGCAGTTCTTC

j_gene: TRBJ1-6
v_gene: TRBV19
abundance: NA
d_gene: NA
CDR3aa: CATSSERSPLHF
CDR3nt: TGTGCCACCAGCTCCGAGCGTTCACCCCTCCACTTT

j_gene: TRBJ2-3
v_gene: TRBV7-9
abundance: NA
d_gene: TRBD2
CDR3aa: CASTPGGPTGTDTQYF
CDR3nt: TGTGCCAGCACCCCGGGGGGGCCGACAGGCACAGATACGCAGTATTTT

j_gene: TRBJ1-5
v_gene: TRBV7-3
abundance: NA
d_gene: TRBD1
CDR3aa: CASSLDRGQPQHF
CDR3nt: TGTGCCAGCAGCTTAGACAGGGGACAGCCCCAGCATTTT

j_gene: TRBJ2-7
v_gene: TRBV11-1
abundance: NA
d_gene: NA
CDR3aa: CASSLDGRPSYEQYF
CDR3nt: TGTGCCAGCAGCTTAGATGGCAGGCCCTCCTACGAGCAGTACTTC

j_gene: TRBJ2-7
v_gene: TRBV5-1
abundance: NA
d_gene: NA
CDR3aa: CASSLAARTANYEQYF
CDR3nt: TGCGCCAGCAGCTTGGCCGCCAGGACAGCCAACTACGAGCAGTACTTC

j_gene: TRBJ2-1
v_gene: TRBV9
abundance: NA
d_gene: TRBD2
CDR3aa: CASSVTAGLTYNEQFF
CDR3nt: TGTGCCAGCAGCGTTACAGCGGGGCTGACCTACAATGAGCAGTTCTTC

j_gene: TRBJ1-6
v_gene: TRBV2
abundance: few
d_gene: TRBD1
CDR3aa: CASRPRDRVNSPLHF
CDR3nt: TGTGCCAGCAGGCCCCGGGACAGGGTAAATTCACCCCTCCACTTT

j_gene: TRBJ1-2
v_gene: TRBV5-1
abundance: few
d_gene: TRBD1
CDR3aa: CASSPATGDYGYTF
CDR3nt: TGCGCCAGCAGCCCCGCTACAGGGGACTATGGCTACACCTTC

j_gene: TRBJ2-2
v_gene: TRBV2
abundance: NA
d_gene: TRBD1
CDR3aa: CASTGTGANTGELFF
CDR3nt: TGTGCCAGCACCGGGACAGGGGCAAACACCGGGGAGCTGTTTTTT

j_gene: TRBJ2-3
v_gene: TRBV6-4
abundance: NA
d_gene: NA
CDR3aa: CASSPSPTDTQYF
CDR3nt: TGTGCCAGCAGCCCGTCCCCCACAGATACGCAGTATTTT

j_gene: TRBJ1-2
v_gene: TRBV2
abundance: few
d_gene: TRBD1
CDR3aa: CASSSTGGDYGYTF
CDR3nt: TGTGCCAGCAGTTCGACAGGGGGCGACTATGGCTACACCTTC

j_gene: TRBJ2-5
v_gene: TRBV9
abundance: NA
d_gene: TRBD2
CDR3aa: CASSVLAGAQETQYF
CDR3nt: TGTGCCAGCAGCGTGTTAGCGGGGGCTCAAGAGACCCAGTACTTC

j_gene: TRBJ1-3
v_gene: TRBV11-2
abundance: NA
d_gene: NA
CDR3aa: CASSPGTWSGNTIYF
CDR3nt: TGTGCCAGCAGCCCAGGTACATGGTCTGGAAACACCATATATTTT

j_gene: TRBJ1-1
v_gene: TRBV6-1
abundance: NA
d_gene: TRBD1
CDR3aa: CASSDRGTEAFF
CDR3nt: TGTGCCAGCAGTGACAGGGGGACTGAAGCTTTCTTT

j_gene: TRBJ1-1
v_gene: TRBV5-4
abundance: NA
d_gene: NA
CDR3aa: CASSLASAFSVNTEAFF
CDR3nt: TGTGCCAGCAGCTTGGCCTCCGCTTTTTCAGTGAACACTGAAGCTTTCTTT

j_gene: TRBJ2-4
v_gene: TRBV6-6
abundance: NA
d_gene: NA
CDR3aa: CASSSRLGGENIQYF
CDR3nt: TGTGCCAGCAGTTCCCGTTTAGGGGGAGAAAACATTCAGTACTTC

j_gene: TRBJ1-1
v_gene: TRBV7-9
abundance: NA
d_gene: NA
CDR3aa: CASSLDIQAYTEAFF
CDR3nt: TGTGCCAGCAGCTTGGACATACAGGCGTACACTGAAGCTTTCTTT

j_gene: TRBJ2-1
v_gene: TRBV14
abundance: NA
d_gene: TRBD1
CDR3aa: CASSRLATGVNNEQFF
CDR3nt: TGTGCCAGCAGCCGCCTAGCGACAGGGGTAAACAATGAGCAGTTCTTC

j_gene: TRBJ2-7
v_gene: TRBV15
abundance: NA
d_gene: NA
CDR3aa: CATSRDGASNSYEQYF
CDR3nt: TGTGCCACCAGCAGAGATGGGGCTTCGAACTCCTACGAGCAGTACTTC

j_gene: TRBJ1-1
v_gene: TRBV6-5
abundance: NA
d_gene: NA
CDR3aa: CASSYGALDTEAFF
CDR3nt: TGTGCCAGCAGTTACGGGGCGTTGGACACTGAAGCTTTCTTT

j_gene: TRBJ2-3
v_gene: TRBV29-1
abundance: few
d_gene: NA
CDR3aa: CSVARQTDTQYF
CDR3nt: TGCAGCGTCGCCCGACAGACAGATACGCAGTATTTT

j_gene: TRBJ1-3
v_gene: TRBV19
abundance: NA
d_gene: NA
CDR3aa: CASSPTQGLGNTIYF
CDR3nt: TGTGCCAGTAGTCCAACGCAGGGTCTTGGAAACACCATATATTTT

j_gene: TRBJ1-1
v_gene: TRBV6-5
abundance: NA
d_gene: TRBD1
CDR3aa: CASSNPDRVNTEAFF
CDR3nt: TGTGCCAGCAGTAATCCGGACAGGGTGAACACTGAAGCTTTCTTT

j_gene: TRBJ2-7
v_gene: TRBV7-9
abundance: once
d_gene: TRBD1
CDR3aa: CASSDRGTSTYEQYF
CDR3nt: TGTGCCAGCAGCGACAGGGGAACTAGCACCTACGAGCAGTACTTC

j_gene: TRBJ1-5
v_gene: TRBV7-2
abundance: NA
d_gene: TRBD1
CDR3aa: CASSLATQGAQQPQHF
CDR3nt: TGTGCCAGCAGCTTAGCGACACAGGGGGCTCAACAGCCCCAGCATTTT

j_gene: TRBJ1-1
v_gene: TRBV7-2
abundance: NA
d_gene: NA
CDR3aa: CAIETTGNTEAFF
CDR3nt: TGTGCCATCGAAACTACAGGGAACACTGAAGCTTTCTTT

j_gene: TRBJ2-7
v_gene: TRBV2
abundance: NA
d_gene: TRBD2
CDR3aa: CASRSTSGGAGEQYF
CDR3nt: TGTGCCAGCAGGTCTACTAGCGGGGGGGCGGGTGAGCAGTACTTC

j_gene: TRBJ1-1
v_gene: TRBV2
abundance: NA
d_gene: NA
CDR3aa: CASRGGVRGAFF
CDR3nt: TGTGCCAGCAGGGGCGGGGTCCGAGGAGCTTTCTTT

j_gene: TRBJ1-5
v_gene: TRBV2
abundance: many
d_gene: TRBD1
CDR3aa: CASRSIQGKFQPQHF
CDR3nt: TGTGCCAGCAGATCCATACAGGGGAAGTTTCAGCCCCAGCATTTT

j_gene: TRBJ2-7
v_gene: TRBV5-6
abundance: NA
d_gene: TRBD1
CDR3aa: CASRRLDRGDIYEQYF
CDR3nt: TGTGCCAGCAGACGACTGGACAGGGGGGACATTTACGAGCAGTACTTC

j_gene: TRBJ2-7
v_gene: TRBV23-1
abundance: NA
d_gene: TRBD1
CDR3aa: CASSHDRGYEQYF
CDR3nt: TGCGCCAGCAGTCACGACAGGGGCTACGAGCAGTACTTC

j_gene: TRBJ1-6
v_gene: TRBV19
abundance: NA
d_gene: NA
CDR3aa: CASSFGESPLHF
CDR3nt: TGTGCCAGTAGTTTCGGGGAGTCACCCCTCCACTTT

j_gene: TRBJ2-1
v_gene: TRBV2
abundance: NA
d_gene: NA
CDR3aa: CASAGLGEQFF
CDR3nt: TGTGCCAGCGCAGGGTTAGGTGAGCAGTTCTTC

j_gene: TRBJ1-1
v_gene: TRBV5-4
abundance: NA
d_gene: TRBD1
CDR3aa: CASSTDRVVPFF
CDR3nt: TGTGCCAGCAGCACTGACAGGGTCGTCCCTTTCTTT

j_gene: TRBJ2-1
v_gene: TRBV2
abundance: NA
d_gene: NA
CDR3aa: CASIARGYNEQFF
CDR3nt: TGTGCCAGCATTGCGCGGGGTTACAATGAGCAGTTCTTC

j_gene: TRBJ2-3
v_gene: TRBV9
abundance: NA
d_gene: TRBD1
CDR3aa: CASSVSGGWDTQYF
CDR3nt: TGTGCCAGCAGCGTATCAGGGGGCTGGGATACGCAGTATTTT

j_gene: TRBJ1-6
v_gene: TRBV7-9
abundance: NA
d_gene: TRBD1
CDR3aa: CASSPDRGQGSPLHF
CDR3nt: TGTGCCAGCAGCCCGGACAGGGGGCAAGGTTCACCCCTCCACTTT

j_gene: TRBJ1-5
v_gene: TRBV6-6
abundance: NA
d_gene: TRBD1
CDR3aa: CASSYLDRADQPQHF
CDR3nt: TGTGCCAGCAGTTACCTAGACAGGGCCGATCAGCCCCAGCATTTT

j_gene: TRBJ2-1
v_gene: TRBV7-6
abundance: few
d_gene: NA
CDR3aa: CASSSGDTGYNEQFF
CDR3nt: TGTGCCAGCAGCTCCGGGGATACAGGGTACAATGAGCAGTTCTTC

j_gene: TRBJ1-6
v_gene: TRBV2
abundance: NA
d_gene: TRBD1
CDR3aa: CASSEVIYRTGGSLGSPLHF
CDR3nt: TGTGCCAGCAGTGAAGTGATATATAGGACAGGGGGAAGTTTGGGTTCACCCCTCCACTTT

j_gene: TRBJ1-2
v_gene: TRBV5-1
abundance: NA
d_gene: TRBD1
CDR3aa: CASSLAFQGDNGYTF
CDR3nt: TGCGCCAGCAGCTTGGCCTTTCAGGGGGACAATGGCTACACCTTC

j_gene: TRBJ1-3
v_gene: TRBV2
abundance: NA
d_gene: TRBD1
CDR3aa: CAGQGGNTIYF
CDR3nt: TGTGCCGGACAGGGAGGAAACACCATATATTTT

j_gene: TRBJ1-1
v_gene: TRBV2
abundance: NA
d_gene: NA
CDR3aa: CASRVGGYEAFF
CDR3nt: TGTGCCAGCAGAGTGGGGGGATATGAAGCTTTCTTT

j_gene: TRBJ2-1
v_gene: TRBV19
abundance: NA
d_gene: TRBD1
CDR3aa: CASSLQGNRPYNEQFF
CDR3nt: TGTGCCAGTAGTCTACAGGGGAATCGCCCCTACAATGAGCAGTTCTTC

j_gene: TRBJ1-1
v_gene: TRBV9
abundance: few
d_gene: NA
CDR3aa: CASSVGPDTEAFF
CDR3nt: TGTGCCAGCAGCGTAGGCCCGGACACTGAAGCTTTCTTT